The 30 T cell receptor beta chains presented below share a single source sample, sequenced in a study of blood T cell repertoires in COVID-19. TCRdb keeps only in-frame clones here, not all; method: immunoSEQ multiplex PCR. The sample has a few hundred thousand clones; approximately 87% are singletons. Sequencing was done on a sample of peripheral blood. The source of these receptors is a woman in her thirties with COVID-19, enrolled during active disease.

Only a few counts were recorded for this clone. The chain has TRBV7-8 and TRBJ1-6; 7 nucleotides agree with TRBD1. The germline V gene has CDR1 SGHVS and CDR2 FQNEAQ. J was trimmed by 7 bases and V by 2 bases; bases with no gene match: 8. CDR3 size: 16 residues. Here the CDR3 DNA reads TGTGCCAGCAGCTTAAGGGCGGCAGGGGGAAATTCACCCCTCCACTTT. Encoded protein: CASSLRAAGGNSPLHF.

The CDR3 coding sequence is TGCGCCAGCAGCAGCACCGGGATCGAGCAGTACTTC. Amino acid sequence: CASSSTGIEQYF. The rearrangement joins TRBV5-1 to TRBJ2-7, with D perhaps TRBD2 (5 bases). Between the trimmed V and J ends, which lost 4 bases and 6 bases, there was a span of 11 bases. The V gene's germline CDR1 is SGHRS and CDR2 YFSETQ. This CDR3 has 12 amino acids.

The chain has TRBV6-5 and TRBJ2-1, with 13 bases that match TRBD2. Per the germline V gene, CDR1 is MNHEY and CDR2 is SVGAGI. V lost 6 bases, J lost 7 bases, and 6 bases stayed unmatched. This CDR3 contains 15 residues. The CDR3 loop is CASSRTSGSSNEQFF. DNA for the CDR3: TGTGCCAGCAGCCGGACTAGCGGGAGTTCAAATGAGCAGTTCTTC.

As regards this clone: Germline and junction disagree at one end, which may indicate a read error. This chain links TRBV11-2 with TRBJ1-5; 8 bases are shared with TRBD1. The CDR3 is 15 amino acids. Germline V gene data show CDR1 as SGHAT and CDR2 as FQNNGV. The CDR3 DNA reads as TGTGCCAGCAGCCTAGACGGACAGGGTGGGGAACCCCAGCATTTT. Translating gives CASSLDGQGGEPQHF. Full variable domain (missing parts from reference TRBV11-2 and TRBJ1-5): EAGVAQSPRYKIIEKRQSVAFWCNPISGHATLYWYQQILGQGPKLLIQFQNNGVVDDSQLPKDRFSAERLKGVDSTLKIQPAKLEDSAVYLCASSLDGQGGEPQHFGDGTRLSIL.

The chain uses TRBV6-5 and TRBJ2-6; D not resolved. V was trimmed by 4 bases and J by 4 bases, leaving 5 bases between them. The CDR3 is 13 amino acids. CDR1 is MNHEY and CDR2 is SVGAGI in the germline V gene. The CDR3 nucleotides read TGTGCCAGCAGTTTCAGAGGGGCCAACGTCCTGACTTTC. Protein product: CASSFRGANVLTF.

The chain couples TRBV5-1 to TRBJ1-1, with 8 bases fitting TRBD1. Germline assignment: CDR1 SGHRS and CDR2 YFSETQ. After removal of 8 bases from V and 4 bases from J, the junction contained 4 bases not matched to a gene. The CDR3 runs to 12 residues. The CDR3 reads CASSDRATEAFF. CDR3 DNA: TGCGCCAGTTCGGACAGGGCCACTGAAGCTTTCTTT. Complete variable domain (other parts from reference TRBV5-1 and TRBJ1-1): KAGVTQTPRYLIKTRGQQVTLSCSPISGHRSVSWYQQTPGQGLQFLFEYFSETQRNKGNFPGRFSGRQFSNSRSEMNVSTLELGDSALYLCASSDRATEAFFGQGTRLTVV.

This chain uses TRBV29-1 with TRBJ1-2; TRBD1 is a possible D gene (5 bases). Per the germline V gene, CDR1 is SQVTM and CDR2 is ANQGSEA. This CDR3 is built from 14 residues. Trimming pared 4 bases from V and 5 bases from J, leaving 17 bases between. The CDR3 DNA sequence: TGCAGCGTTGTAGATAAGGAGACAGCGTATGGCTACACCTTC. Translating it yields CSVVDKETAYGYTF.

The chain employs TRBV5-8 and TRBJ2-4, with TRBD2 as a possible D gene (6 bases). Germline V gene sequence: CDR1 SGHTS, CDR2 YDEGEE. This CDR3 is built from 12 residues. V was cut by 2 bases and J by 6 bases, with 6 bases left in between. The CDR3 nucleotides read TGTGCCAGCAGCTTCGGGGGAAACATTCAGTACTTC. Translation gives CASSFGGNIQYF.

In nucleotides, the CDR3 is TGTGCCAGCAGTTCAGGACTAGGCTCCTACGAGCAGTACTTC. It codes for CASSSGLGSYEQYF. The chain couples TRBV28 to TRBJ2-7; 7 bases fit TRBD2. This CDR3 has 14 residues. Losses at the gene ends were 4 bases for V and 0 bases for J; bases not matched to a gene: 3. Germline V gene lookup returns CDR1 MDHEN and CDR2 SYDVKM.

The chain carries TRBV5-4 and TRBJ1-1; 9 bases line up with TRBD1. CDR1 is SGHNT and CDR2 is YYREEE in the germline V gene (reference sequence). This CDR3 spans 13 amino acids. V dropped 4 bases and J dropped 5; count of bases not matched to a gene: 3. The CDR3 nucleotides are TGTGCCAGCAGCCGACAGGGGGGAACTGAAGCTTTCTTT. This codes for CASSRQGGTEAFF.

The chain combines TRBV27 with TRBJ1-6; D not certain. V was cut by 3 bases and J by 0 bases, with 12 bases left in between. The CDR3 sequence is 17 residues long. Germline-derived CDR1 and CDR2 are MNHEY and SMNVEV (reference sequence). The CDR3 bases are TGTGCCAGCAGTTTGGGAGTTAGTCCCTCCTATAATTCACCCCTCCACTTT. Residues: CASSLGVSPSYNSPLHF.

There are a few counts of this clone. The chain couples TRBV19 to TRBJ1-2; 8 bases match TRBD1. Germline CDR1 LNHDA, CDR2 SQIVND (reference sequence). V was pared by 7 bases and J by 4 bases, with 8 bases of the junction left unmatched. This CDR3 spans 14 amino acids. The CDR3 DNA follows: TGTGCCAGTACCCCCGACAGGGGCTTCTATGGCTACACCTTC. Translation gives CASTPDRGFYGYTF.

The chain carries TRBV28 and TRBJ2-7, with D unclear. There are 11 residues in the CDR3. Germline CDR1 is MDHEN and CDR2 is SYDVKM. V dropped 10 bases and J dropped 9 bases, with 16 bases sitting between them. The CDR3 DNA is TGTGCCACTTCAACTCCGCGAGCGCAGTACTTC. This codes for CATSTPRAQYF.

V usage is TRBV6-5 and J usage is TRBJ1-5; no reliable D call. The CDR3 sequence is 13 residues long. V was shortened by 5 bases and J by 4 bases, with 9 bases between the two germline ends. Looked up from germline, CDR1 is MNHEY and CDR2 is SVGAGI. The CDR3 bases are TGTGCCAGCAGTCCCTTTACTAATCAGCCCCAGCATTTT. Translation gives CASSPFTNQPQHF.

This chain joins TRBV2 and TRBJ1-5; 7 nucleotides line up with TRBD1. The CDR3 totals 15 residues. Germline trimming cut 4 bases from V and 4 bases from J; bases unmatched to any gene: 7. The germline gives CDR1 SNHLY, CDR2 FYNNEI. The CDR3 nucleotides are TGTGCCAGCAGTGGTCCCGGGACAGAAAATCAGCCCCAGCATTTT. Translated: CASSGPGTENQPQHF.

The rearrangement uses TRBV23-1 and TRBJ2-7; D remains unclear. TRBV23-1 belongs to the ORF category, with a function that is uncertain. Trimming took 0 bases from V and 2 from J, leaving 17 bases between them. This CDR3 comprises 17 residues. For the CDR3, the DNA is TGCGCCAGCAGTCAATCGATCAAGTCAGATCAAGCCTACGAGCAGTACTTC. It codes for CASSQSIKSDQAYEQYF.

V gene TRBV9 combines with J gene TRBJ1-4; 7 bases fit TRBD1. The J segment lost 7 bases and the V segment lost 6 bases, leaving 12 bases of the junction unmatched. This CDR3 comprises 15 residues. CDR1 is SGDLS, CDR2 YYNGEE, per germline. As DNA, the CDR3 is TGTGCCAGCAACCCCGGGACAGCGGAGGGTGAAAAACTGTTTTTT. Protein product: CASNPGTAEGEKLFF.

In DNA, the CDR3 is TGCAGCCTGAAAGGCGGGAGGCTCCCCTACGAGCAGTACTTC. It translates to CSLKGGRLPYEQYF. The chain carries TRBV29-1 and TRBJ2-7, with 8 nucleotides matching TRBD2. This CDR3 is 14 amino acids long. The V gene end was trimmed by 8 bases and the J gene end by 2 bases; junction bases not matched to a gene: 11. Germline values: CDR1 SQVTM, CDR2 ANQGSEA.

In its sample, this clone was seen a few times. The V gene is TRBV30, the J gene TRBJ1-2; 8 bases are a match to TRBD1. CDR1 is GTSNPN, CDR2 SVGIG, per germline (reference sequence). There are 12 residues in the CDR3. With 4 bases clipped from V and 2 bases from J, the junction kept 0 bases outside the gene matches. This chain's CDR3 is CAWTGGNYGYTF. As DNA, the CDR3 is TGTGCCTGGACAGGGGGCAACTATGGCTACACCTTC. Drawing the rest from reference TRBV30 and TRBJ1-2, the complete variable domain is SQTIHQWPATLVQPVGSPLSLECTVEGTSNPNLYWYRQAAGRGLQLLFYSVGIGQISSEVPQNLSASRPQDRQFILSSKKLLLSDSGFYLCAWTGGNYGYTFGSGTRLTVV.

This clone showed up many times. The V gene is TRBV3-1 (or the pseudogene TRBV3-2), the J gene TRBJ2-7, with 8 bases aligning to TRBD1. The CDR3 sequence is 14 residues long. Germline V gene data show CDR1 as LGHDT and CDR2 as YNNKEL (reference sequence). V was clipped by 2 bases and J by 8 bases; unmatched bases: 8. The CDR3 DNA follows: TGTGCCAGCAGCCAACAACAGGGGGTAGGAAAGCAGTACTTC. It encodes CASSQQQGVGKQYF.

The gene calls are TRBV2 and TRBJ1-4; 7 bases are a match to TRBD1. Trimming cost V 3 bases and J 7 bases; bases outside gene matches: 8. Per germline, CDR1 SNHLY and CDR2 FYNNEI. The CDR3 contains 15 residues. CDR3 in amino acids: CASSDGGQGGEKLFF. In DNA form, the CDR3 reads TGTGCCAGCAGTGATGGAGGGCAGGGGGGTGAAAAACTGTTTTTT.

The chain uses TRBV28 and TRBJ1-1; TRBD1 matches at 7 bases. The V gene's germline CDR1 is MDHEN and CDR2 SYDVKM. The CDR3 contains 15 residues. V lost 4 bases and J lost 6; bases outside the gene matches: 11. CDR3 protein: CASSSPQTQGAEAFF. Written as DNA, the CDR3 is TGTGCCAGCAGTTCCCCCCAAACGCAGGGGGCTGAAGCTTTCTTT.

The chain uses TRBV7-9 and TRBJ2-1; 11 bases fit TRBD2. Per germline, CDR1 SEHNR and CDR2 FQNEAQ (reference sequence). Trimming at V came to 5 bases and at J to 3 bases, leaving 9 bases not matched to a gene. CDR3 length equals 17 residues. DNA of the CDR3: TGTGCCAGCAGCCCGCCGGGACTAGCGGACCTCTACAATGAGCAGTTCTTC. Protein product: CASSPPGLADLYNEQFF.

DNA of the CDR3: TGTGCCAGCAGCCAAGTAATAAATGGAAACACCATATATTTT. This encodes CASSQVINGNTIYF. The J gene is TRBJ1-3, the V gene TRBV3-1 (or the pseudogene TRBV3-2); D is unclear. The germline gives CDR1 LGHDT, CDR2 YNNKEL (reference sequence). The CDR3 is 14 residues long. Trimming left V 1 base short and J 3 bases short, with 7 bases between.

This chain joins TRBV14 and TRBJ2-3, with TRBD2 as a possible D gene (5 bases). Trimming removed 2 bases from V and 2 bases from J, with 14 bases in between. The CDR3 loop spans 16 amino acids. The V gene's germline CDR1 is SGHDN and CDR2 FVKESK. CDR3 nucleotides: TGTGCCAGCAGCCAAAGCTCTAGCCGACCCACAGATACGCAGTATTTT. It yields the protein CASSQSSSRPTDTQYF.

This chain connects TRBV12-5 to TRBJ1-1, with D perhaps TRBD1 (6 bases). The CDR3 runs to 15 residues. Germline V lookup: CDR1 LGHNT, CDR2 FRNRAP. Trimming took 3 bases from V and 6 from J, leaving 17 bases between them. The chain's CDR3 is CASGFTPGGGAEAFF. The CDR3 coding sequence is TGTGCTAGTGGTTTTACGCCGGGGGGCGGCGCTGAAGCTTTCTTT.

V usage is TRBV11-2 and J usage is TRBJ2-7; 7 bases are shared with TRBD1. The CDR3 totals 15 residues. V was clipped by 0 bases and J by 4 bases; unmatched bases: 6. Germline CDR1 is SGHAT and CDR2 is FQNNGV. For the CDR3, the DNA is TGTGCCAGCAGCTTAGATAGGGGGCTCGCTTACGAGCAGTACTTC. This sequence encodes CASSLDRGLAYEQYF.

The chain combines TRBV27 with TRBJ1-2, with D uncertain. In germline, CDR1 is MNHEY, CDR2 SMNVEV (reference sequence). Trimming left V 4 bases short and J 6 bases short, with 12 bases between. This CDR3 spans 13 amino acids. In nucleotides, the CDR3 is TGTGCCAGCAGTTATACGTCGAGAGATGGCTACACCTTC. It encodes CASSYTSRDGYTF.

This sequence joins TRBV5-5 and TRBJ1-5; maybe TRBD1 (5 bases). Germline lookup yields CDR1 SGHKS and CDR2 YYEKEE (reference sequence). V was pared by 1 base and J by 10 bases, with 18 bases between. The CDR3 length is 15 residues. CDR3 sequence: CASSLMGREGFPQHF. Here the CDR3 DNA reads TGTGCCAGCAGCTTGATGGGCAGGGAGGGGTTCCCCCAGCATTTT.

The chain couples TRBV9 to TRBJ1-1; D is uncertain. The CDR3 is 13 residues long. Trimming pared 0 bases from V and 7 bases from J, leaving 10 bases between. The germline CDR1 and CDR2 sequences are SGDLS and YYNGEE. CDR3 DNA sequence: TGTGCCAGCAGCGTAGGGTATAGTGGTGAAGCTTTCTTT. Encoded protein: CASSVGYSGEAFF.